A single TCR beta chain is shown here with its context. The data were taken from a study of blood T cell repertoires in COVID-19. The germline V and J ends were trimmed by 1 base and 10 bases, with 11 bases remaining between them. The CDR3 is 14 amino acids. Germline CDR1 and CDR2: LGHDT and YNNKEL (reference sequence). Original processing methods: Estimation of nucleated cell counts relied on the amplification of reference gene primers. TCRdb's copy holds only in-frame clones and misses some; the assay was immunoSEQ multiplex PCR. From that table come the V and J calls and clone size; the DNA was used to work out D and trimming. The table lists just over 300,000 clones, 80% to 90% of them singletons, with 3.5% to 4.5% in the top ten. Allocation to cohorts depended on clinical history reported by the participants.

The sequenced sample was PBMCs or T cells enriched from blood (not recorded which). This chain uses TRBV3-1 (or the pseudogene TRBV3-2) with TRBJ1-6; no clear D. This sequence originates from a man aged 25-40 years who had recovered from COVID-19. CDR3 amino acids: CASSQGVRNSPLHF. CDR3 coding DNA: TGTGCCAGCAGCCAAGGGGTGCGGAACTCACCCCTCCACTTT.